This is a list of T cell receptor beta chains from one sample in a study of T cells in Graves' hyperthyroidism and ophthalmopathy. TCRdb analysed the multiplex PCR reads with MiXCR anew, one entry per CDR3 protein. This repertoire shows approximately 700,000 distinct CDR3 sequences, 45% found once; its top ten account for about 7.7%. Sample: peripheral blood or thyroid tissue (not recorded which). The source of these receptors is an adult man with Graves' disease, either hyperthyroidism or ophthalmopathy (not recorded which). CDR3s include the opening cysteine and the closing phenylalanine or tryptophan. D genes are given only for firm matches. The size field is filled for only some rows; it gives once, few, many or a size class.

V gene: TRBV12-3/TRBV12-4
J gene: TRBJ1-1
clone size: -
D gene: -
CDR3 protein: CASSDLGAGANTEAFF
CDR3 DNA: TGTGCCAGCAGTGACCTGGGAGCGGGCGCGAACACTGAAGCTTTCTTT

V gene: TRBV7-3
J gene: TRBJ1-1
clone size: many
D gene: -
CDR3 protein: CASSLRGTKKAFF
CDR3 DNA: TGTGCCAGCAGCTTAAGAGGGACCAAGAAAGCTTTCTTT

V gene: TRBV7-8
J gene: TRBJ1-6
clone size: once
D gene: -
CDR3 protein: CASSSRDPRVSPLHF
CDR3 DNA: TGTGCCAGCAGTTCCCGGGACCCCAGAGTTTCACCCCTCCACTTT

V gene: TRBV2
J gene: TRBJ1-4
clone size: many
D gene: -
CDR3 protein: CASSARASEKLFF
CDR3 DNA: TGTGCCAGCAGTGCAAGGGCTAGTGAAAAACTGTTTTTT

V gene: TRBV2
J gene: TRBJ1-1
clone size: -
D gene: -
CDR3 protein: CASTRRSGVPTEAFF
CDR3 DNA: TGTGCCAGCACTCGACGTAGTGGTGTCCCCACTGAAGCTTTCTTT

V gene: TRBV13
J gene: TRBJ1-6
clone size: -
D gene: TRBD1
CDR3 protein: CASSLRPDRGNSPLHF
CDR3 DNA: TGTGCCAGCAGCTTGAGGCCCGACAGGGGTAATTCACCCCTCCACTTT

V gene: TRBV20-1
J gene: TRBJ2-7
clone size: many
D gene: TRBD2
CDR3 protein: CSARDPSSGEYEQYF
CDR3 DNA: TGCAGTGCTAGAGATCCGAGTAGCGGGGAGTACGAGCAGTACTTC

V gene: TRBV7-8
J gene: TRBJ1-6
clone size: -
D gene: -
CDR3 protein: CASSLVSGDRRNSPLHF
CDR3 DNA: TGTGCCAGCAGCTTAGTATCTGGCGACAGGAGAAATTCACCCCTCCACTTT

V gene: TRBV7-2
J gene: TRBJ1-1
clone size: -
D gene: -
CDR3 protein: CASIKTGTTEAFF
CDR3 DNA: TGTGCCAGCATCAAAACCGGGACAACTGAAGCTTTCTTT

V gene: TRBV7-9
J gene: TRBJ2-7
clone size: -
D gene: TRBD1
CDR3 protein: CASTTGGIDEQYF
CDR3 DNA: TGTGCCAGCACAACAGGGGGAATCGACGAGCAGTACTTC

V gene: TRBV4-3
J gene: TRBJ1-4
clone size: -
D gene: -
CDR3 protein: CASSQVVGEKLFF
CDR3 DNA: TGCGCCAGCAGCCAAGTTGTAGGTGAAAAACTGTTTTTT

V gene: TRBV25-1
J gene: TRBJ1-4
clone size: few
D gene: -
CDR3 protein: CASSLWEGREKLFF
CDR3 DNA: TGTGCCAGCAGTTTGTGGGAGGGTCGGGAAAAACTGTTTTTT

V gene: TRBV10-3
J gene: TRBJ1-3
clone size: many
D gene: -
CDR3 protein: CAISELSGVTSTF
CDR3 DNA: TGTGCCATCAGTGAGTTGTCAGGGGTCACCTCGACTTTT

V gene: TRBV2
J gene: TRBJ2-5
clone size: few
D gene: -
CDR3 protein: CASSQELHKTQYF
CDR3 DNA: TGCGCCAGCAGCCAAGAGTTGCATAAGACCCAGTACTTC

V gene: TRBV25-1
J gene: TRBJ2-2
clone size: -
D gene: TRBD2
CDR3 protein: CASNGLAGGPNTGELFF
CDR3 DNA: TGTGCCAGCAACGGACTAGCGGGAGGGCCGAACACCGGGGAGCTGTTTTTT

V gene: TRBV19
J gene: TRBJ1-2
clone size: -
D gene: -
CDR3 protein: CASSTPVGVNYGYTF
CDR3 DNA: TGTGCCAGTAGTACTCCGGTTGGGGTGAACTATGGCTACACCTTC

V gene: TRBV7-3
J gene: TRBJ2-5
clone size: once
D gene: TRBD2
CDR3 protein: CASSWGASGGPSNKEAQYF
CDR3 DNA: TGTGCCAGCAGCTGGGGGGCTAGCGGGGGCCCCTCGAACAAAGAGGCCCAGTACTTC

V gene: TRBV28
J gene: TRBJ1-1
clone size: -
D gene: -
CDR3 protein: CASSFQVRDDAFF
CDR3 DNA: TGTGCCAGCAGTTTTCAGGTCCGAGATGATGCTTTCTTT

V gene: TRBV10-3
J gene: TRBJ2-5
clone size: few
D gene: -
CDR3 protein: CAIRETQYF
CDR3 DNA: TGTGCCATCAGGGAGACCCAGTACTTC

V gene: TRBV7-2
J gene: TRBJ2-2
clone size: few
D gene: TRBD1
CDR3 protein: CASVQTGLISGELFF
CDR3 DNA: TGTGCCAGCGTCCAGACAGGGTTGATCTCCGGGGAGCTGTTTTTT

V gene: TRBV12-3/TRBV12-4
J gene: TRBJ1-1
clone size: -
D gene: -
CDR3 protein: CASSLIRGSTEAFF
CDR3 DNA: TGTGCCAGCAGTTTAATAAGGGGGAGCACTGAAGCTTTCTTT

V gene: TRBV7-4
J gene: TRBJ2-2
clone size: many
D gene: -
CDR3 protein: CASSLAGAAPGELFF
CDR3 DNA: TGTGCCAGCAGCTTAGCGGGGGCGGCTCCCGGGGAGCTGTTTTTT

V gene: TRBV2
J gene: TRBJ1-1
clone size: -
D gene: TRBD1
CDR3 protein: CASSEYDRGGLSTEAFF
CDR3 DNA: TGTGCCAGCAGTGAATATGACAGGGGGGGCTTGAGCACTGAAGCTTTCTTT

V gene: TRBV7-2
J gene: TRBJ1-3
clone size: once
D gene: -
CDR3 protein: CASSMWDTGNTIYF
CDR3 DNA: TGTGCCAGCAGCATGTGGGACACTGGAAACACCATATATTTT

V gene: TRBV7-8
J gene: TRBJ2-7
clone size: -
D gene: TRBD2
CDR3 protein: CASRVETSGGREQYF
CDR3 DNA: TGTGCCAGCCGAGTTGAGACTAGCGGTGGACGCGAGCAGTACTTC

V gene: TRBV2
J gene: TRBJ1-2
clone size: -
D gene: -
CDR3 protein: CASSALTAANYGYTF
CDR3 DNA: TGTGCCAGCAGTGCGCTGACAGCCGCGAACTATGGCTACACCTTC

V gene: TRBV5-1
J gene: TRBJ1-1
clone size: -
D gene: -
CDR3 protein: CASAQGHTLEAFF
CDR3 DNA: TGCGCCAGCGCCCAGGGACACACCCTTGAAGCTTTCTTT

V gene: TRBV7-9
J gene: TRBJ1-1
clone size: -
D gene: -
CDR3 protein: CASSPGFGNTEAFF
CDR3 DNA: TGTGCCAGCAGCCCAGGGTTTGGGAACACTGAAGCTTTCTTT

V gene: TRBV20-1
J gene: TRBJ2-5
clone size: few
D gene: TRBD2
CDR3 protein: CSASRSGGRETQYF
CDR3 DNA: TGCAGTGCTAGTCGGTCGGGAGGGCGGGAGACCCAGTACTTC

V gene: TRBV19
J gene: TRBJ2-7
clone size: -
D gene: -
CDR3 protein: CASSPPGTEPYEQYF
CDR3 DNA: TGTGCCAGTAGTCCCCCGGGGACCGAACCCTACGAGCAGTACTTC

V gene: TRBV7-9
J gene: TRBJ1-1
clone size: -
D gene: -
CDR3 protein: CASSFPQPVNTEAFF
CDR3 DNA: TGTGCCAGCAGCTTTCCGCAACCCGTGAACACTGAAGCTTTCTTT

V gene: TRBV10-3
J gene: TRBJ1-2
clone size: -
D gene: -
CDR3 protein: CAISFQRGHYGYTF
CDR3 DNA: TGTGCCATCAGTTTTCAACGGGGGCACTATGGCTACACCTTC

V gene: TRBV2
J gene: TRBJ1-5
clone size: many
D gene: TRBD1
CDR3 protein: CASSRTGDQPQHF
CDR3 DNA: TGTGCCAGCAGCCGGACAGGGGATCAGCCCCAGCATTTT

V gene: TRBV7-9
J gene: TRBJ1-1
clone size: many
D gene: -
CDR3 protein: CASSLKRETEAFF
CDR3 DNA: TGTGCCAGCAGCTTAAAGAGGGAGACTGAAGCTTTCTTT

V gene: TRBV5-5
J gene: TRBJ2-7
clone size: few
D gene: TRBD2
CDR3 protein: CASSFSGRLRGYEQYF
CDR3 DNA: TGTGCCAGCAGCTTTAGCGGGAGGTTGAGGGGCTACGAGCAGTACTTC

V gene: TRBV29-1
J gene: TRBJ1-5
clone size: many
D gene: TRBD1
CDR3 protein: CSVAGTGNQPQHF
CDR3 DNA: TGCAGCGTGGCCGGGACAGGGAATCAGCCCCAGCATTTT

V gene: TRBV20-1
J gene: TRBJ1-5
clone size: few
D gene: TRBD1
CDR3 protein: CSALAGQGAYQPQHF
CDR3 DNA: TGCAGTGCTCTAGCGGGACAGGGGGCATATCAGCCCCAGCATTTT